These 15 T cell receptor beta chains were all obtained from the same sample, sequenced in a study of blood T cell repertoires in COVID-19. TCRdb's copy holds only in-frame clones and misses some; the assay was immunoSEQ multiplex PCR. This sample carries roughly 320,000 clones, around 87% of them seen once, and the ten largest clones take about 1.2%. Sequenced sample: peripheral blood. The receptor source for this set is a man between 65 and 85 years old with acute or convalescent COVID-19.

The genes are TRBV21-1 and TRBJ2-3; the tabulated D call, TRBD2, remains unverified against the DNA. TRBV21-1 represents a pseudogene. The CDR3 extends over 16 amino acids. For the CDR3, the DNA is TGTGCCAGCGGGGGACTAGCGGGGCGATACACAGATACGCAGTATTTT. Translating it yields CASGGLAGRYTDTQYF.

The chain combines TRBV9 with TRBJ1-1; TRBD1 agrees at 8 bases. Germline CDR1 and CDR2: SGDLS and YYNGEE. V lost 0 bases and J lost 5; bases outside the gene matches: 3. This CDR3 comprises 14 residues. The CDR3, as DNA: TGTGCCAGCAGCGTAGTGACAGGGGATACTGAAGCTTTCTTT. Amino acid sequence: CASSVVTGDTEAFF. Using reference TRBV9 and TRBJ1-1 for the parts outside the CDR3, the full variable domain is DSGVTQTPKHLITATGQRVTLRCSPRSGDLSVYWYQQSLDQGLQFLIQYYNGEERAKGNILERFSAQQFPDLHSELNLSSLELGDSALYFCASSVVTGDTEAFFGQGTRLTVV.

The gene calls are TRBV28 and TRBJ1-5, with D possibly matching TRBD1 (5 bases). The CDR3 contains 17 residues. V lost 10 bases and J 0 bases, leaving 22 bases between the germline ends. Looked up from germline, CDR1 is MDHEN and CDR2 is SYDVKM. CDR3 sequence (DNA): TGTGCCACCGCTACCTACCGGGACTCCAATAGCAATCAGCCCCAGCATTTT. Translation gives CATATYRDSNSNQPQHF.

The V call is TRBV7-9, the J call TRBJ1-5; tentative D call: TRBD1 (6 bases). This CDR3 has 17 amino acids. Germline V gene lookup returns CDR1 SEHNR and CDR2 FQNEAQ (reference sequence). Trimming shortened V by 5 bases and J by 0 bases, and 17 bases separated the two germline ends. The CDR3: CASSPGDPFYSNQPQHF. CDR3 bases: TGTGCCAGCAGCCCAGGGGACCCATTTTATAGCAATCAGCCCCAGCATTTT. The whole variable domain, filled in from reference TRBV7-9 and TRBJ1-5, reads DTGVSQNPRHKITKRGQNVTFRCDPISEHNRLYWYRQTLGQGPEFLTYFQNEAQLEKSRLLSDRFSAERPKGSFSTLEIQRTEQGDSAMYLCASSPGDPFYSNQPQHFGDGTRLSIL.

This clone was recorded only once. The chain recombines TRBV5-5 with TRBJ1-5; tentatively, D is TRBD1 (6 bases). Trimming took 1 base from V and 4 from J, leaving 12 bases between them. The CDR3 is 15 residues long. Germline-derived CDR1 and CDR2 are SGHKS and YYEKEE (reference sequence). The CDR3 DNA reads TGTGCCAGCAGCTTGAGTGCACAGGGAAATCAGCCCCAGCATTTT. It translates to CASSLSAQGNQPQHF.

The genes are TRBV5-1 and TRBJ2-1; weak D call: TRBD2 (10 bases). CDR1 is SGHRS and CDR2 is YFSETQ in the germline V gene. The CDR3 runs 19 residues. V was pared by 4 bases and J by 4 bases, with 27 bases between. The CDR3 sequence is CASSTGQGIAGGRYNEQFF. The CDR3 DNA sequence: TGCGCCAGCAGCACGGGACAGGGAATAGCGGGAGGAAGGTACAATGAGCAGTTCTTC.

The gene calls are TRBV13 and TRBJ1-1; 10 nucleotides match TRBD1. The CDR3 length is 15 residues. Germline-derived CDR1 and CDR2 are PRHDT and FYEKMQ (reference sequence). Trimming took 5 bases from V and 1 from J; bases not matched to a gene: 4. In DNA, the CDR3 is TGTGCCAGCAGCGCTCGGACAGGGGGGAACACTGAAGCTTTCTTT. Its protein is CASSARTGGNTEAFF.

V usage is TRBV6-5 and J usage is TRBJ2-3; D gene ambiguous. Trimming left V 6 bases short and J 11 bases short, with 9 bases between. CDR1 is MNHEY and CDR2 is SVGAGI in the germline V gene. The length of the CDR3 is 10 residues. CDR3 nucleotide sequence: TGTGCCAGCAGCAGAGGATGGCAGTATTTT. It yields the protein CASSRGWQYF.

The chain links TRBV5-4 to TRBJ2-7; TRBD2 might be the D (6 bases). Per the germline V gene, CDR1 is SGHNT and CDR2 is YYREEE (reference sequence). The V end was cut by 2 bases, the J end by 2 bases, with 17 bases between. The CDR3 has 16 amino acids. Here the CDR3 reads CASSFWSVGGAYEQYF. CDR3 DNA sequence: TGTGCCAGCAGCTTTTGGTCGGTGGGGGGTGCCTACGAGCAGTACTTC.

The V and J genes are TRBV30 and TRBJ1-4; 7 bases line up with TRBD1. Germline V gives CDR1 GTSNPN, CDR2 SVGIG (reference sequence). The junction had 3 bases not matched to a gene; V was cut back by 3 bases and J by 8 bases. The CDR3 contains 12 residues. The CDR3 DNA reads TGTGCCTGGAGCAGGGGGAGGGAAAAACTGTTTTTT. This translates into CAWSRGREKLFF.

The chain employs TRBV7-2 and TRBJ2-2; TRBD2 matches at 7 bases. The germline gives CDR1 SGHTA, CDR2 FQGNSA. V gave up 5 bases and J gave up 7 bases; unmatched junction bases: 4. The CDR3 has 13 amino acids. This chain's CDR3 is CASSPAGVGELFF. The CDR3 DNA is TGTGCCAGCAGCCCTGCGGGAGTCGGGGAGCTGTTTTTT.

This chain joins TRBV3-1 (or the pseudogene TRBV3-2) and TRBJ2-1; weak D call: TRBD2 (5 bases). CDR1 is LGHDT and CDR2 is YNNKEL in the germline V gene (reference sequence). Trimming cost V 1 base and J 7 bases, with 8 bases left between them. The CDR3 consists of 13 residues. CDR3 region: CASSQVRGNEQFF. CDR3 sequence (DNA): TGTGCCAGCAGCCAAGTCCGGGGAAATGAGCAGTTCTTC.

The chain couples TRBV5-8 to TRBJ2-5, with 7 bases identical to TRBD1. This CDR3 comprises 14 residues. V lost 1 base, J lost 5 bases, and 5 bases stayed unmatched. The germline V gene encodes CDR1 SGHTS and CDR2 YDEGEE. The CDR3, as DNA: TGTGCCAGCAGCTTGTCAGGCAGGGGGGAGACCCAGTACTTC. Translation: CASSLSGRGETQYF.

This rearrangement joins TRBV5-6 to TRBJ1-2, with D perhaps matching TRBD1 (6 bases). The CDR3 contains 15 residues. Germline loops: CDR1 SGHDT, CDR2 YYEEEE. V lost 0 bases and J 4 bases, leaving 13 bases between the germline ends. In nucleotides, the CDR3 is TGTGCCAGCAGCTTGGCGGCTACAGGGATCTATGGCTACACCTTC. Translated: CASSLAATGIYGYTF. Full variable domain (rest looked up from reference TRBV5-6 and TRBJ1-2): DAGVTQSPTHLIKTRGQQVTLRCSPKSGHDTVSWYQQALGQGPQFIFQYYEEEERQRGNFPDRFSGHQFPNYSSELNVNALLLGDSALYLCASSLAATGIYGYTFGSGTRLTVV.

The gene calls are TRBV10-2 and TRBJ2-7, with 8 nucleotides matching TRBD1. Per germline, CDR1 WSHSY and CDR2 SAAADI. The CDR3 contains 14 residues. The trim removed 3 bases at V and 3 bases at J, leaving 4 bases unmatched. The CDR3 DNA reads TGCGCCAGCAGTGAAGGGACAGGCTACTACGAGCAGTACTTC. Protein product: CASSEGTGYYEQYF.